These T cell receptor beta chains were read from a single sample in a study of radiotherapy plus CTLA-4 blockade in lung cancer. Sequenced by immunoSEQ multiplex PCR; TCRdb stores in-frame clones only, minus some. This table holds 55,000 to 70,000 clones, around 79% found once. Sequenced here: peripheral blood, sampled from a patient treated with radiotherapy plus ipilimumab. The source of these receptors is a human donor with non-small cell lung cancer who had a complete response to radiotherapy plus ipilimumab. The CDR3 runs from the conserved cysteine through the conserved F or W. D genes are given only for firm matches.

J | V | D | CDR3
TRBJ1-6 | TRBV9 | - | CASSVGAGNNSPLHF
TRBJ2-5 | TRBV5-1 | - | CASGAGQGQETQYF
TRBJ2-3 | TRBV5-1 | TRBD2 | CASSTPGLAGEGTQYF
TRBJ1-1 | TRBV19 | - | CASAVPGLNTEAFF
TRBJ2-1 | TRBV4-1 | TRBD2 | CASSQDGLAGSSYNEQFF
TRBJ1-1 | TRBV5-1 | TRBD1 | CASSYRTGKEAFF
TRBJ2-3 | TRBV15 | TRBD2 | CATSILAGGITDTQYF
TRBJ1-1 | TRBV20-1 | - | CSAGRNTEAFF
TRBJ2-1 | TRBV18 | TRBD2 | CASSPLSKRGNYNEQFF
TRBJ1-2 | TRBV9 | TRBD1 | CASSAGQGGGYGYTF
TRBJ1-1 | TRBV7-9 | - | CASSTQGNTEAFF
TRBJ2-1 | TRBV11-2 | - | CASSQRGYRSYNEQFF
TRBJ2-5 | TRBV18 | TRBD2 | CASSPSAGDQETQYF
TRBJ1-2 | TRBV11-3 | - | CASSSRAGVIGGYTF
TRBJ2-3 | TRBV4-2 | TRBD2 | CASSQTGGDTQYF
TRBJ2-1 | TRBV6-6 | TRBD2 | CASSSGLAGANNEQFF
TRBJ2-1 | TRBV11-3 | - | CASSLGGFEQFF
TRBJ2-6 | TRBV18 | TRBD1 | CASSPAPGQGTSGANVLTF
TRBJ1-4 | TRBV19 | - | CASGQGGVMKRLFF
TRBJ2-5 | TRBV7-2 | TRBD1 | CASSPDRGKETQYF
TRBJ1-1 | TRBV5-4 | - | CASSRDNPFTMNTEAFF
TRBJ2-2 | TRBV4-1 | - | CASSRNPRSGPNTGELFF
TRBJ1-5 | TRBV6-5 | TRBD1 | CASSPGQGNQPQHF
TRBJ2-2 | TRBV30 | - | CAWRGLGQGLGTGELFF
TRBJ1-1 | TRBV6-1 | TRBD1 | CATLLETGRTEAFF
TRBJ2-1 | TRBV27 | TRBD2 | CASSLTPGTSIHEQFF
TRBJ2-1 | TRBV7-2 | TRBD2 | CASSYRDYLEQFF
TRBJ1-1 | TRBV6-5 | - | CASSYLAGSAEAFF
TRBJ1-2 | TRBV6-1 | - | CASSVADSYGYTF
TRBJ1-2 | TRBV30 | - | CAWSFHYGYTF
TRBJ1-1 | TRBV6-5 | - | CASILRENTEAFF
TRBJ1-2 | TRBV7-9 | - | CASSIVQGGYTF
TRBJ1-6 | TRBV30 | TRBD1 | CAWVGRDSNSPLHF
TRBJ1-2 | TRBV15 | TRBD1 | CATSRDVGTGGGYTF
TRBJ1-1 | TRBV7-2 | - | CASSSWKGGTEAFF
TRBJ2-3 | TRBV6-5 | - | CASSPRNVRDTQYF
TRBJ1-5 | TRBV20-1 | - | CSAYRDIQHF